The 7 T cell receptor beta chains reported below all come from one sample, sequenced in a study of CD8+CD57+ T cells in acquired aplastic anemia. Genomic DNA acted as the template from which TCR beta VDJ combination and CDR3 sequence profiling were carried out. TCRdb processed the reads anew with MiXCR; each CDR3 protein has one entry. The top ten clones hold approximately 7.8% of a sample with roughly 240,000 distinct CDR3 sequences, more than 40% of them seen once. CD8+CD57+ cell expansion, shown by flow cytometry, had occurred in the patients selected for sequencing. The material sequenced was sorted CD4+, CD8+, or CD8+CD57+ T cells (not recorded which) from PBMCs. The receptors come from a human donor with aplastic anemia.

The rearrangement joins TRBV19 to TRBJ1-3; 7 bases align to TRBD1. This CDR3 has 19 residues. Trimming removed 2 bases from V and 2 bases from J; junction bases left unmatched: 15. Germline CDR1 is LNHDA and CDR2 is SQIVND (reference sequence). CDR3 region: CASSIWGIDREGPGNTIYF. The CDR3 nucleotides read TGTGCCAGTAGTATATGGGGGATCGACAGGGAGGGACCTGGAAACACCATATATTTT.

This sequence joins TRBV15 and TRBJ2-2; 11 bases are a match to TRBD2. Germline CDR1 is LNHNV and CDR2 is YYDKDF (reference sequence). This CDR3 has 17 residues. Germline trimming cut 0 bases from V and 4 bases from J; bases unmatched to any gene: 4. The CDR3 DNA follows: TGTGCCACCAGCAGAGATCGCGGGACTAGCGGCACCGGGGAGCTGTTTTTT. Translating gives CATSRDRGTSGTGELFF.

The chain combines TRBV7-9 with TRBJ2-1, with a weak D call TRBD2 (5 bases). The CDR3 runs 12 residues. In germline, CDR1 is SEHNR, CDR2 FQNEAQ (reference sequence). Trimming removed 2 bases from V and 8 bases from J, with 7 bases in between. CDR3 amino acids: CASSLIGDEQFF. CDR3 in DNA: TGTGCCAGCAGCTTAATCGGGGATGAGCAGTTCTTC.

This clonotype appeared a single time. This may be a read error: a much more frequent sequence differs by one nucleotide. The chain carries TRBV7-9 and TRBJ2-2; D unresolved. Germline V gene sequence: CDR1 SEHNR, CDR2 FQNEAQ (reference sequence). The CDR3 runs 13 residues. The CDR3 loop is CTSSLRSSGELFF. The CDR3 coding sequence is TGTACCAGCAGCTTAAGAAGCTCCGGGGAGCTGTTTTTT. Full variable domain (outside the CDR3, taken from reference TRBV7-9 and TRBJ2-2): DTGVSQNPRHKITKRGQNVTFRCDPISEHNRLYWYRQTLGQGPEFLTYFQNEAQLEKSRLLSDRFSAERPKGSFSTLEIQRTEQGDSAMYLCTSSLRSSGELFFGEGSRLTVL.

J is TRBJ2-7 and V is TRBV30; 9 bases fit TRBD1. Losses at the gene ends were 0 bases for V and 4 bases for J; bases not matched to a gene: 10. The CDR3 has 16 amino acids. Germline CDR1 GTSNPN, CDR2 SVGIG (reference sequence). The CDR3 DNA follows: TGTGCCTGGAGTGTAGCGGCGGGACAGGGCTGGTACGAGCAGTACTTC. As protein: CAWSVAAGQGWYEQYF.

The chain has TRBV7-9 and TRBJ1-1; maybe TRBD1 (6 bases). The CDR3 has 14 residues. Trimming left V 6 bases short and J 0 bases short, with 11 bases between. Germline values: CDR1 SEHNR, CDR2 FQNEAQ (reference sequence). DNA for the CDR3: TGTGCCAGCAGTCAAGGGGGTATGAACACTGAAGCTTTCTTT. Its translation is CASSQGGMNTEAFF.

This clonotype was seen many times. The V gene is TRBV7-9, the J gene TRBJ2-7; 9 nucleotides align to TRBD1. V lost 6 bases, J lost 5 bases, and 8 bases stayed unmatched. The CDR3 has 14 residues. The germline V gene has CDR1 SEHNR and CDR2 FQNEAQ (reference sequence). In nucleotides, the CDR3 is TGTGCCAGCAGTTCCGAAACAGGGGGCCACGAGCAGTACTTC. Translated, it gives CASSSETGGHEQYF.